One and the same sample provided the 26 T cell receptor beta chains below, sequenced in a study. TCRdb called the 5' RACE reads again in MiXCR, with one record for every CDR3 protein. The sample contains tens of thousands of distinct CDR3 sequences, less than 40% of which appear only once. Sequencing input: tumor-infiltrating naive CD4+ T cells sorted from the breast tumor. The subset: naive CD4+ T cells, CD4+CD45RA+CD25-. The receptors were gathered from a female donor with breast cancer.

This clonotype counts as medium-sized. The rearrangement links TRBV6-6 to TRBJ1-1; D unclear. Trimming pared 0 bases from V and 1 base from J, leaving 9 bases between. CDR1 MNHNY and CDR2 SVGAGI come from the germline V gene (reference sequence). The CDR3 covers 15 residues. The CDR3 here is CASSYSGRKNTEAFF. CDR3 coding DNA: TGTGCCAGCAGTTACTCCGGACGAAAGAACACTGAAGCTTTCTTT.

For this clonotype: A clone one base away is much larger, so this may be a read error. The V gene is TRBV24-1, the J gene TRBJ2-1; TRBD1 matches at 12 bases. This CDR3 is built from 14 residues. The germline V gene has CDR1 KGHDR and CDR2 SFDVKD. The CDR3 spells CATQGQGADNQQFF. CDR3 DNA: TGTGCCACCCAGGGACAGGGGGCGGACAATCAGCAGTTCTTC.

Within the sample, this clonotype is medium-sized (0.01 to 0.1%). The chain has TRBV12-3 or TRBV12-4 and TRBJ2-7; unclear D gene. The CDR3 is 13 amino acids. V was trimmed by 2 bases and J by 2 bases, leaving 7 bases between them. Written as DNA, the CDR3 is TGTGCCAGCAGTTTATTGGATACCTACGAGCAGTACTTC. This sequence encodes CASSLLDTYEQYF.

For the CDR3, the DNA is TGTGCCAGCAGTTACCGGGACTCCTACGAGCAGTACTTC. It specifies CASSYRDSYEQYF. The genes are TRBV6-6 and TRBJ2-7; possibly TRBD2 for D (5 bases). V was trimmed by 2 bases and J by 0 bases, leaving 5 bases between them. The germline V gene encodes CDR1 MNHNY and CDR2 SVGAGI (reference sequence). This CDR3 has 13 residues.

This clonotype was seen a few times. V gene TRBV7-9 combines with J gene TRBJ2-1; a weak D match, TRBD2 (6 bases). Trimming pared 7 bases from V and 1 base from J, leaving 23 bases between. This CDR3 has 18 amino acids. Looked up from germline, CDR1 is SEHNR and CDR2 is FQNEAQ (reference sequence). CDR3 sequence (DNA): TGTGCCAGCAACCCCGATCCAGGTAGCGGACCTTCCTACAATGAGCAGTTCTTC. As protein: CASNPDPGSGPSYNEQFF.

A remark on this clonotype: One end of the junction is discordant with germline, which a read error may explain. V usage is TRBV5-1 and J usage is TRBJ1-1; D possibly corresponds to TRBD1 (5 bases). The CDR3 has 15 amino acids. In germline, CDR1 is SGHRS, CDR2 YFSETQ. CDR3 DNA sequence: TGTGCCAGCAGTGGGGGTCGACAAAAGAACACTGAAGCTTTCTTT. Translation gives CASSGGRQKNTEAFF.

Many counts were recorded for this clonotype. This chain joins TRBV5-1 and TRBJ2-3, with no clear D. Between the trimmed V and J ends, which lost 2 bases and 1 base, there was a span of 5 bases. The CDR3 consists of 13 residues. Germline V gene lookup returns CDR1 SGHRS and CDR2 YFSETQ. The CDR3 DNA reads TGCGCCAGCAGCTTCCAGGGCACAGATACGCAGTATTTT. Protein sequence: CASSFQGTDTQYF.

Turning to this clonotype: A clone one base away is much larger, so this may be a read error. V gene TRBV6-5 combines with J gene TRBJ2-4; D unclear. Germline CDR1 is MNHEY and CDR2 is SVGAGI. The CDR3 has 11 amino acids. CDR3 DNA: TGTGCCAGCAGTTACAAAAACACTCAGTACTTC. It is translated as CASSYKNTQYF.

This chain uses TRBV6-1 with TRBJ1-2, with TRBD1 matching 7 bases. CDR1 is MNHNS and CDR2 is SASEGT in the germline V gene. Trimming took 9 bases from V and 4 from J; bases not matched to a gene: 14. This CDR3 spans 15 amino acids. For the CDR3, the DNA is TGTGCCAGTCCGGGCTGGGCTACAGGGGCCTATGGCTACACCTTC. It specifies CASPGWATGAYGYTF.

The chain uses TRBV6-5 and TRBJ1-4; D gene uncertain. This CDR3 is 13 amino acids long. Germline lookup yields CDR1 MNHEY and CDR2 SVGAGI. V gave up 2 bases and J gave up 6 bases, with 7 bases separating them. CDR3 DNA sequence: TGTGCCAGCAGTTACGGTCGGGATGAAAAACTGTTTTTT. Translated, it gives CASSYGRDEKLFF.

CDR3 bases: TGTGCCACCAGTGAACCCGGGACTAGCAACACCGGGGAGCTGTTTTTT. Amino acids: CATSEPGTSNTGELFF. J is TRBJ2-2 and V is TRBV24-1, with 9 bases aligning to TRBD2. V lost 4 bases, J lost 2 bases, and 4 bases stayed unmatched. CDR1 is KGHDR and CDR2 is SFDVKD in the germline V gene. This CDR3 contains 16 residues.

The genes are TRBV6-5 and TRBJ2-2; D call uncertain. V was clipped by 7 bases and J by 5 bases, with 11 bases between them. The CDR3 covers 13 residues. Germline assignment: CDR1 MNHEY and CDR2 SVGAGI. CDR3 in amino acids: CASTPLGTGELFF. CDR3 nucleotides: TGTGCCAGCACCCCGTTAGGTACCGGGGAGCTGTTTTTT.

This clonotype was found a few times. The J gene is TRBJ1-3, the V gene TRBV11-2; maybe TRBD1 (5 bases). V was cut by 3 bases and J by 4 bases, with 13 bases left in between. Germline assignment: CDR1 SGHAT and CDR2 FQNNGV. This CDR3 has 15 amino acids. The CDR3 nucleotides read TGTGCCAGCAGCTTCTTAGCAGGGTCAGGAAACACCATATATTTT. Translating it yields CASSFLAGSGNTIYF.

This clonotype was picked up many times. The rearrangement joins TRBV29-1 to TRBJ2-3; 7 bases agree with TRBD2. Per the germline V gene, CDR1 is SQVTM and CDR2 is ANQGSEA. V lost 5 bases and J lost 6; bases outside the gene matches: 8. The CDR3 runs to 13 residues. CDR3 sequence reads: CSVRRESGDTQYF. Written as DNA, the CDR3 is TGCAGCGTTCGGCGGGAGTCGGGGGATACGCAGTATTTT.

A note on this clonotype: No conserved phenylalanine or tryptophan ends this CDR3, so it is likely a read error. The chain recombines TRBV9 with TRBJ2-7, with TRBD2 matching over 10 bases. The germline gives CDR1 SGDLS, CDR2 YYNGEE. V shed 4 bases, J shed 4 bases, and the junction held 8 bases outside the gene matches. There are 15 residues in the CDR3. The CDR3 protein is CASSTGPSGSYEQYL. The CDR3 DNA sequence: TGTGCCAGCAGCACTGGGCCTAGCGGGAGTTACGAGCAGTACCTC.

This clonotype was found many times. This chain uses TRBV6-5 with TRBJ2-3; TRBD2 matches at 11 bases. V shed 7 bases, J shed 0 bases, and the junction held 6 bases outside the gene matches. This CDR3 contains 16 residues. Germline CDR1 is MNHEY and CDR2 is SVGAGI. CDR3 in DNA: TGTGCCAGCACCAGACTAGCGGGGACTAGCACAGATACGCAGTATTTT. Its translation is CASTRLAGTSTDTQYF.

The chain is built from TRBV20-1 and TRBJ2-3; a possible D gene is TRBD2 (6 bases). V was clipped by 2 bases and J by 9 bases, with 15 bases between them. Germline CDR1 DFQATT, CDR2 SNEGSKA (reference sequence). This CDR3 region has 13 residues. As DNA, the CDR3 is TGCAGTGCTAGAAACCGACTGGCGGGGACGCAGTATTTT. Protein sequence: CSARNRLAGTQYF.

Note on this clonotype: A much larger clone differs by one base, so this may be a read error. This rearrangement joins TRBV20-1 to TRBJ1-2; D gene ambiguous. Trimming took off 3 bases at V and 6 bases at J, with 11 bases between the two ends. CDR3 length: 12 residues. Germline V gene sequence: CDR1 DFQATT, CDR2 SNEGSKA (reference sequence). CDR3 loop: CSARWWANGYTF. CDR3 bases: TGCAGTGCTAGGTGGTGGGCGAATGGCTACACCTTC.

On this clonotype itself: A read error may be the cause here, since a much bigger clone is one base away. V and J are TRBV10-3 and TRBJ2-5, with D uncertain. The germline V gene encodes CDR1 ENHRY and CDR2 SYGVKD. This CDR3 has 11 residues. V was pared by 10 bases and J by 9 bases, with 15 bases between. CDR3 sequence (DNA): TGTGCCAGCGGACCAGTGTGGGCCCAGTACTTC. It encodes CASGPVWAQYF.

This clonotype is medium-sized. The chain is built from TRBV29-1 and TRBJ2-1, with 7 bases identical to TRBD1. Looked up from germline, CDR1 is SQVTM and CDR2 is ANQGSEA. The CDR3 extends over 15 amino acids. V lost 3 bases and J lost 0; bases outside the gene matches: 5. CDR3 region: CSVDKAGGSYNEQFF. CDR3 in DNA: TGCAGCGTTGATAAGGCAGGGGGCTCCTACAATGAGCAGTTCTTC.

This clonotype was observed many times. The CDR3: CASSEYFPGAGEQFF. In nucleotides, the CDR3 is TGTGCCAGCAGTGAATATTTTCCAGGGGCCGGTGAGCAGTTCTTC. The chain uses TRBV25-1 and TRBJ2-1; tentative D call: TRBD1 (6 bases). Trimming cost V 0 bases and J 9 bases, with 15 bases left between them. This CDR3 contains 15 residues. The germline gives CDR1 MGHDK, CDR2 SYGVNS. The full variable domain, its missing parts supplied by reference TRBV25-1 and TRBJ2-1, is EADIYQTPRYLVIGTGKKITLECSQTMGHDKMYWYQQDPGMELHLIHYSYGVNSTEKGDLSSESTVSRIRTEHFPLTLESARPSHTSQYLCASSEYFPGAGEQFFGPGTRLTVL.

This clonotype was counted a few times. The CDR3 DNA reads as TGTGCCAGCAGTCCCCAGGACGGGAGGACTAGCACAGATACGCAGTATTTT. This codes for CASSPQDGRTSTDTQYF. V is TRBV12-3 or TRBV12-4 and J is TRBJ2-3; 7 bases agree with TRBD2. The CDR3 runs 17 residues. After removal of 5 bases from V and 0 bases from J, the junction contained 11 bases not matched to a gene.

This clonotype was observed a handful of times. This chain links TRBV6-5 with TRBJ2-7, with 8 positions matching TRBD1. V trimming: 0 bases; J trimming: 4 bases; junction bases outside the gene matches: 11. CDR3 length: 17 residues. Germline V lookup: CDR1 MNHEY, CDR2 SVGAGI. The CDR3 loop reads CASSYSIAPGGQYEQYF. CDR3 DNA: TGTGCCAGCAGTTACTCGATAGCCCCAGGGGGCCAATACGAGCAGTACTTC.

V is TRBV6-5 and J is TRBJ2-1, with D possibly matching TRBD1 (6 bases). V was trimmed by 0 bases and J by 4 bases, leaving 7 bases between them. Per the germline V gene, CDR1 is MNHEY and CDR2 is SVGAGI. This CDR3 region has 14 residues. The CDR3: CASSYSTGYNEQFF. CDR3 DNA sequence: TGTGCCAGCAGTTACTCGACAGGATACAATGAGCAGTTCTTC.

As concerns this clonotype: At one boundary the junction diverges from the germline segment, which might be a read error. This chain uses TRBV11-2 with TRBJ2-2, with TRBD2 as a possible D gene (5 bases). The CDR3 runs to 13 residues. Germline V gene data show CDR1 as SGHAT and CDR2 as FQNNGV. DNA of the CDR3: TGTGCCAGCAGCTTACGGTGGTCGGCGGGCCTGATTTTT. The encoded protein is CASSLRWSAGLIF.

This sequence joins TRBV6-5 and TRBJ2-4; 8 bases are a match to TRBD1. CDR1 and CDR2 (germline): MNHEY, SVGAGI. Germline trimming cut 6 bases from V and 4 bases from J; bases unmatched to any gene: 2. This CDR3 has 13 residues. CDR3 sequence: CASSRTGKNIQYF. For the CDR3, the DNA is TGTGCCAGCAGCAGGACAGGGAAAAACATTCAGTACTTC.